The TCR beta chain described here comes from a study of cytomegalovirus exposure and HLA in healthy donors. General observations from the study: Later analysis found that TCR beta chains associated with HLA were more clonally expanded than other, equally common chains.

A multiplex PCR was run with 60 Vbeta primers and 13 Jbeta primers. Profiling relied on immunoSEQ multiplex PCR, and the TCRdb table lists in-frame clones only, not all of them. The data contain 85,000 to 130,000 clones, roughly four fifths of them singletons. This CDR3 contains 13 residues. Germline V gives CDR1 SSHAT, CDR2 FNYEAQ (reference sequence). V shed 5 bases and J shed 5 bases, with 12 bases lying between them. A remark on this clone: Its antigen is not identified.

This sequence was found in a man between 60 and 75 years old in good health and CMV-seronegative. The chain carries TRBV7-7 and TRBJ2-5; D perhaps matches TRBD1 (5 bases). The sequencing input was PBMCs. CDR3 amino acids: CASSHQGVETQYF. The CDR3 nucleotides are TGTGCCAGCAGCCATCAGGGTGTCGAGACCCAGTACTTC.